The source of this T cell receptor beta chain is a study of technical replicates of blood from a few donors. From germline, CDR1 is SGHDT and CDR2 YYEEEE. Germline trimming cut 3 bases from V and 8 bases from J; bases unmatched to any gene: 14. The CDR3 length is 17 residues. Repertoires were generated with immunoSEQ multiplex PCR, while TCRdb's copy carries only in-frame clones and drops some. The repertoire holds tens of thousands of clones, with 90% to 95% as singletons. This TCR was sampled from a human donor in good health. Some clones in this sample may be carry-over from other donors' samples. The sample was T cells isolated from PBMCs. The J gene is TRBJ1-4, the V gene TRBV5-6, with 9 nucleotides matching TRBD1. CDR3 amino acids: CASSSGLARDRAEKLFF. CDR3 coding DNA: TGTGCCAGCAGCTCAGGTCTTGCCCGGGACAGGGCCGAAAAACTGTTTTTT.